The 5 T cell receptor beta chains in this list originate from one sample, sequenced in a study of low-dose radiotherapy and immunotherapy resistance in tumors (dated by TCRdb to between 2022 and 2023). Superscript III and a set of TRAV- and TRBV-specific primers were used to synthesize first-strand cDNA, so that both TCRalpha and TCRbeta chains were covered. TCRs were amplified with Phusion for approximately 21 PCR cycles, with a constant-region primer paired with the adapter attached to the V primers. TCRdb took the public reads, trimmed them with fastp at Q25, ran MiXCR for clone calling and kept in-frame beta chains. Records with the same CDR3 protein are collapsed into one entry carrying the most frequent genes and DNA. This sample holds 16,000 or so distinct CDR3 sequences; around two thirds were observed only once. Approximately 5% of the sample goes to the ten largest clones. All receptors derive from a human donor with advanced metastatic prostate, ovarian, gallbladder or colorectal cancer (not recorded which). This table probably holds off-target reads from a library built for another chain.

The rearrangement joins TRBV5-4 to TRBJ2-4, with a tentative D call TRBD2 (6 bases). The CDR3 runs to 13 residues. Germline CDR1 reads SGHNT; CDR2 reads YYREEE (reference sequence). Trimming took 0 bases from V and 8 from J, leaving 9 bases between them. CDR3 bases: TGTGCCAGCAGCTTGGCGGGAGCGGACATTCAGTACTTC. It yields the protein CASSLAGADIQYF. The full variable domain, completed using reference TRBV5-4 and TRBJ2-4, is ETGVTQSPTHLIKTRGQQVTLRCSSQSGHNTVSWYQQALGQGPQFIFQYYREEENGRGNFPPRFSGLQFPNYSSELNVNALELDDSALYLCASSLAGADIQYFGAGTRLSVL.

The J gene is TRBJ2-5, the V gene TRBV6-5; a weak D match, TRBD2 (6 bases). V gave up 6 bases and J gave up 5 bases, with 13 bases separating them. The CDR3 is 13 residues long. Per germline, CDR1 MNHEY and CDR2 SVGAGI. CDR3 in DNA: TGTGCCAGCAGGGGACTGGCTGGGGAGACCCAGTACTTC. Translating gives CASRGLAGETQYF.

This clonotype was seen a handful of times. The rearrangement links TRBV5-1 to TRBJ2-1; possibly TRBD2 for D (5 bases). CDR3 length equals 15 residues. V was shortened by 0 bases and J by 3 bases, with 10 bases between the two germline ends. Germline V gives CDR1 SGHRS, CDR2 YFSETQ. CDR3 residues: CASSLEGAGYNEQFF. CDR3 in DNA: TGCGCCAGCAGCTTGGAGGGAGCTGGCTACAATGAGCAGTTCTTC.

The rearrangement joins TRBV5-1 to TRBJ2-1, with 16 bases matching TRBD2. The V gene's germline CDR1 is SGHRS and CDR2 YFSETQ. This CDR3 has 17 amino acids. Germline trimming cut 4 bases from V and 9 bases from J; bases unmatched to any gene: 10. The CDR3 DNA is TGCGCCAGCAGCCGGGGGACTAGCGGGAGGGCCGGGGGTGAGCAGTTCTTC. Its protein is CASSRGTSGRAGGEQFF.

The genes are TRBV6-6 and TRBJ2-1; D is perhaps TRBD2 (6 bases). Germline V gives CDR1 MNHNY, CDR2 SVGAGI (reference sequence). The V gene lost 9 bases and the J gene lost 9 bases, with 18 bases spanning the gap. The CDR3 is 13 residues long. Written as DNA, the CDR3 is TGTGCCAGTCGACTAGATGTGATACGTGAGCAGTTCTTC. This codes for CASRLDVIREQFF.